The clone carrying this TCR beta chain is a singleton in its sample. Its antigen remains unidentified. A much bigger clone sits one base away, suggesting this may be a read error. This sample is drawn from a study of CD8+CD57+ T cells in acquired aplastic anemia. Study overall: Sorted CD4+ and CD8+ cells gave a mean 3.2 ug DNA, range about 0.2 to 27.4 ug. In CD4+ cells, healthy donors produced an average of approximately 9.9 million reads.

Overall study results and limits: The number of CD8+ CDR3 sequences shared by patients and controls was twenty-nine. Patients versus controls showed no significant CD8+ Simpson's diversity difference.

Using genomic DNA as the template, TCR beta VDJ and CDR3 profiling was carried out. In TCRdb, the reads were re-called with MiXCR into one record per CDR3 protein. The table records 400,000 to 450,000 distinct CDR3 sequences, about two thirds of them present only once. CDR1 is SNHLY, CDR2 FYNNEI, per germline. V gave up 6 bases and J gave up 7 bases, with 9 bases separating them. CDR3 size: 12 residues. The clonotype comes from a human donor in good health, serving as a control. Sequencing input: sorted CD4+, CD8+, or CD8+CD57+ T cells (not recorded which) from PBMCs. This chain links TRBV2 with TRBJ2-2; D is uncertain. The CDR3 DNA follows: TGTGCCAGCAGCTGCACAATCGGGGAGCTGTTTTTT. Residues: CASSCTIGELFF.